This TCR beta chain came from a study of metastatic and nonmetastatic thyroid tumors. For the study at large: Repertoire comparisons spanned blood and tumor or nodule tissue from malignant and benign thyroid patients.

Per the study methods: What underpinned the distant-metastasis classifier for papillary thyroid cancer was the set of CDR3 differences across clinicopathological groups. TCRdb re-analyzed the PCR reads using MiXCR. These V and J calls derive from TCRdb rather than the authors' analysis. The sample lists approximately 84,000 clones; under 15% were seen once. Study-level findings and limits: As reported, TCR beta diversity in blood and tumor was significantly higher in malignant thyroid tumors than in benign nodules.

The sample holds many counts of this clone. The antigen is not known. Germline loops: CDR1 DFQATT, CDR2 SNEGSKA (reference sequence). V was clipped by 0 bases and J by 7 bases, with 22 bases between them. The CDR3 totals 16 residues. Prior to thyroid surgery, none of the patients had received any treatment. The chain employs TRBV20-1 and TRBJ2-7, with D possibly matching TRBD2 (6 bases). The receptor was derived from a female donor with papillary thyroid cancer or a benign thyroid nodule (not recorded which). Some clones in this sample may be carry-over from other donors' samples. The sample taken for sequencing was blood. The CDR3 DNA follows: TGCAGTGCTAGAGACCCGAGTGGTGGGGGGAGTCGGGAGCAGTACTTC. This codes for CSARDPSGGGSREQYF.